Described below is a single T cell receptor beta chain sequence and its context. Its antigen remains unidentified. These data are taken from a study of cytotoxic CD8 clonotypes in ibrutinib-treated CLL. Study-wide context: Patients: fewer than 12 relapsed/refractory, roughly 16 treatment-naive, approximately 18 IGHV unmutated. Productive templates averaged about 260,000 per sample, and productive rearrangements around 92,000. Regarding the study as a whole: Sustained-remission and progressing patients had different sampling times.

The V and J ends lost 0 bases and 0 bases respectively, with 0 bases between them. The germline V gene encodes CDR1 MNHEY and CDR2 SVGAGI. CDR3 size: 13 residues. This table comes from immunoSEQ multiplex PCR, and its TCRdb copy is limited to in-frame clones, with some not included. The sample includes 250,000 to 350,000 clones, roughly 76% of them seen just once. The sequence came from a human donor with chronic lymphocytic leukemia. The chain uses TRBV6-5 and TRBJ2-1, with unresolved D. Specimen: PBMCs, collected at disease progression, from a patient treated with ibrutinib. The CDR3 region has the DNA TGTGCCAGCAGTTACTCCTCCTACAATGAGCAGTTCTTC. Its translation is CASSYSSYNEQFF.